This record covers a single T cell receptor beta chain. Its antigen is not known. This record comes from a study of cytomegalovirus exposure and HLA in healthy donors. With 60 Vbeta and 13 Jbeta primers, the PCR was carried out. Sequencing was performed with immunoSEQ multiplex PCR; in TCRdb, only in-frame clones are kept and a portion is missing. In the table there are some 56,000 clones, about four fifths of which are singletons. From germline, CDR1 is SGHVS and CDR2 FQNEAQ. The CDR3 consists of 18 residues. With 4 bases clipped from V and 2 bases from J, the junction kept 14 bases outside the gene matches. Study-wide points: Later work found most CMV-associated TCR beta chains apparently HLA-restricted.

V and J are TRBV7-8 and TRBJ2-5; TRBD2 matches at 9 bases. The specimen sequenced was PBMCs. This clonotype originated in a woman between 35 and 50 years old in good health and CMV-seronegative. The CDR3 spells CASSSGLAFPPLQETQYF. The CDR3 DNA follows: TGTGCCAGCAGCTCGGGACTAGCTTTTCCCCCATTACAAGAGACCCAGTACTTC.